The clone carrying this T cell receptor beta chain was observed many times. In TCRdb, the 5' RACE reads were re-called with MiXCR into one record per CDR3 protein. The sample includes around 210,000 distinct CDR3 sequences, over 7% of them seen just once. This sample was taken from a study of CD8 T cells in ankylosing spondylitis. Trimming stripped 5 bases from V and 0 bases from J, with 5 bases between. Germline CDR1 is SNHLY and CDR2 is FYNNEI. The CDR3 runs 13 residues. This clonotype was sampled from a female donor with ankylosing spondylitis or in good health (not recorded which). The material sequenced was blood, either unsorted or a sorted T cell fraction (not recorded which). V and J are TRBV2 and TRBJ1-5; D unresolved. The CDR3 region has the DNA TGTGCCAGCAGTCCGGTTAGCAATCAGCCCCAGCATTTT. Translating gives CASSPVSNQPQHF. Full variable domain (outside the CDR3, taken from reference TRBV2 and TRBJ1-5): EPEVTQTPSHQVTQMGQEVILRCVPISNHLYFYWYRQILGQKVEFLVSFYNNEISEKSEIFDDQFSVERPDGSNFTLKIRSTKLEDSAMYFCASSPVSNQPQHFGDGTRLSIL.